These T cell receptor beta chains were read from a single sample in a study of regulatory T cells in long-lasting Graves disease. MiXCR, run by TCRdb on the multiplex PCR reads, gives a single entry per CDR3 protein. The table has a few hundred thousand distinct CDR3 sequences, roughly a fifth seen once. The specimen comprised peripheral blood mononuclear cells (PBMCs), sampled when the disease was refractory, from a patient treated with antithyroid drugs. The receptors here all came from a female donor with Graves disease. The CDR3 runs from the conserved cysteine through the conserved F or W. The D gene is left open where the match is weak. A clone size is listed for some rows: how often the clone was seen (once, few, many), or a class if it is expanded.

TRBV27,-,TRBJ2-5,-,CASSPSTGRETQYF,TGTGCCAGCAGTCCATCGACGGGCCGGGAGACCCAGTACTTC
TRBV7-8,TRBD1,TRBJ1-1,many,CASSATGGTDTEAFF,TGTGCCAGCAGCGCGACAGGGGGCACGGACACTGAAGCTTTCTTT
TRBV20-1,TRBD1,TRBJ1-3,few,CSAYRGDTIYF,TGCAGTGCCTACAGGGGCGACACCATATATTTT
TRBV6-2/TRBV6-3,TRBD1,TRBJ2-4,-,CASSYQGQEGWEIAKNIQYF,TGTGCCAGCAGTTACCAGGGACAGGAAGGTTGGGAAATAGCCAAAAACATTCAGTACTTC
TRBV28,TRBD2,TRBJ2-1,-,CASSLGGLALNEQFF,TGTGCCAGCAGTTTAGGTGGACTAGCCCTCAATGAGCAGTTCTTC
TRBV7-3,-,TRBJ1-1,many,CASSSRWGTEAFF,TGTGCCAGCAGCTCCCGATGGGGGACTGAAGCTTTCTTT
TRBV10-3,-,TRBJ2-7,many,CAIRGGAESSYEQYF,TGTGCCATCAGGGGAGGAGCGGAAAGCTCCTACGAGCAGTACTTC
TRBV7-8,-,TRBJ2-5,-,CASSLRGFGEETQYF,TGTGCCAGCAGCTTAAGGGGTTTTGGAGAGGAGACCCAGTACTTC
TRBV27,TRBD2,TRBJ2-2,many,CASSWKAGRDVGELFF,TGTGCCAGCAGTTGGAAAGCGGGAAGGGACGTCGGGGAGCTGTTTTTT
TRBV28,-,TRBJ1-1,many,CASSGQNTEAFF,TGTGCCAGCAGTGGACAGAACACTGAAGCTTTCTTT
TRBV19,TRBD2,TRBJ2-2,-,CASGGRAAGELFF,TGTGCAAGTGGAGGGAGGGCCGCCGGGGAGCTGTTTTTT
TRBV5-1,-,TRBJ2-7,many,CASSLRQGDYYEQYF,TGCGCCAGCAGCTTGCGGCAGGGTGATTACTACGAGCAGTACTTC
TRBV6-2/TRBV6-3,-,TRBJ1-5,once,CASGTKGYNQPQHF,TGTGCCAGCGGGACGAAGGGGTACAATCAGCCCCAGCATTTT
TRBV24-1,-,TRBJ1-2,many,CATSDGPPLEGGKGGYTF,TGTGCCACCAGTGATGGCCCGCCACTAGAAGGGGGAAAGGGTGGCTACACCTTC
TRBV7-9,-,TRBJ1-1,many,CASSRPGHNTEAFF,TGTGCCAGCAGTCGACCGGGACACAACACTGAAGCTTTCTTT
TRBV28,-,TRBJ2-7,many,CASSMGGRNEQYF,TGTGCCAGCAGTATGGGTGGAAGGAACGAGCAGTACTTC
TRBV20-1,TRBD2,TRBJ2-7,-,CSARARLAGDYEQYF,TGCAGTGCTAGAGCCCGACTAGCGGGAGATTACGAGCAGTACTTC
TRBV20-1,TRBD2,TRBJ2-5,few,CSARDLRGDETQYF,TGCAGTGCTAGAGATCTGCGGGGGGACGAGACCCAGTACTTC
TRBV4-1,-,TRBJ1-1,-,CASSQVPGGVRTEAFF,TGCGCCAGCAGCCAAGTCCCTGGGGGGGTTCGTACTGAAGCTTTCTTT
TRBV10-3,-,TRBJ2-7,-,CASSYSGVNYEQYF,TGTGCCAGCAGTTACTCAGGGGTAAACTACGAGCAGTACTTC
TRBV27,TRBD2,TRBJ2-7,many,CASSLGGLAGGRGLREQYF,TGTGCCAGCAGCCTCGGAGGGCTAGCGGGAGGGAGGGGCCTACGGGAGCAGTACTTC
TRBV14,-,TRBJ2-2,-,CASSQAFGATGELFF,TGTGCCAGCAGCCAGGCTTTTGGAGCTACCGGGGAGCTGTTTTTT
TRBV28,-,TRBJ2-2,many,CASSLSGAQGTGELFF,TGTGCCAGCAGTTTATCGGGGGCGCAGGGCACCGGGGAGCTGTTTTTT
TRBV5-1,-,TRBJ1-1,-,CASSLAGRSTEAFF,TGCGCCAGCAGCTTGGCCGGGAGAAGCACTGAAGCTTTCTTT
TRBV19,TRBD2,TRBJ2-7,few,CASSIGLAGVPRSYEQYF,TGTGCCAGTAGTATCGGGCTAGCGGGAGTCCCCCGCTCCTACGAGCAGTACTTC
TRBV28,TRBD1,TRBJ2-5,many,CASGGDRGRETQYF,TGTGCCAGTGGCGGGGACAGGGGGAGAGAGACCCAGTACTTC
TRBV10-3,-,TRBJ1-5,many,CATQTGGSMSNQPQHF,TGTGCCACCCAAACGGGGGGGAGTATGAGCAATCAGCCCCAGCATTTT